Shown below are 20 T cell receptor beta chains from a single sample sequenced in a study of T cells in Graves' hyperthyroidism and ophthalmopathy. Authors of the study amplified TCR beta CDR3 regions from RNA transcripts. HTBI primers were employed in a first-round RT-PCR of the TCR CDR3. MiXCR, applied by TCRdb to the multiplex PCR reads, yields one record per CDR3 protein. This sample has 350,000 to 400,000 distinct CDR3 sequences, with more than 13% found just once. Input material: blood. All receptors derive from a woman under 40 with Graves' hyperthyroidism.

The chain is built from TRBV27 and TRBJ1-4; weak D call: TRBD1 (6 bases). The CDR3 sequence is 14 residues long. Germline V gene data show CDR1 as MNHEY and CDR2 as SMNVEV (reference sequence). V dropped 3 bases and J dropped 5 bases, with 10 bases sitting between them. The CDR3 DNA is TGTGCCAGCAGTTTTTGGCAGGGGAATGAAAAACTGTTTTTT. As protein: CASSFWQGNEKLFF.

The sample holds a few counts of this clonotype. The CDR3 loop reads CASSVAPVTANTEAFF. For the CDR3, the DNA is TGTGCCAGCAGCGTAGCGCCCGTGACAGCGAACACTGAAGCTTTCTTT. The J gene is TRBJ1-1, the V gene TRBV9; tentative D call: TRBD1 (5 bases). V was pared by 0 bases and J by 1 base, with 13 bases between. This CDR3 region has 16 residues. Germline V gives CDR1 SGDLS, CDR2 YYNGEE.

The rearrangement links TRBV7-7 to TRBJ2-3; D unclear. CDR3 length equals 13 residues. Germline CDR1 SSHAT, CDR2 FNYEAQ (reference sequence). Trimming took 1 base from V and 4 from J, leaving 6 bases between them. The CDR3 is CASSLGRSDTQYF. CDR3 bases: TGTGCCAGCAGCTTAGGCCGTTCAGATACGCAGTATTTT.

This clonotype was recorded a few times. A much bigger clone sits one base away, suggesting this may be a read error. V is TRBV11-2 and J is TRBJ2-2; 8 nucleotides line up with TRBD2. Germline V CDR1 and CDR2: SGHAT, FQNNGV. The CDR3 runs 14 residues. CDR3 protein: CASSLGLASGGLFF. In nucleotides, the CDR3 is TGTGCCAGCAGCCTCGGACTAGCATCCGGGGGGCTGTTTTTT.

The genes are TRBV5-1 and TRBJ2-1; TRBD2 matches at 7 bases. Looked up from germline, CDR1 is SGHRS and CDR2 is YFSETQ. V shed 4 bases and J 6 bases; nucleotides not matched to a gene: 16. The CDR3 is 17 amino acids. The CDR3 spells CASSPTPRAGRGNEQFF. CDR3 in DNA: TGCGCCAGCAGCCCGACCCCGAGGGCGGGGAGGGGCAATGAGCAGTTCTTC.

This clonotype was observed many times. The CDR3 nucleotides are TGTGCCTGGAAGGTCGGGGGTTTTACAGATACGCAGTATTTT. Protein: CAWKVGGFTDTQYF. This chain uses TRBV30 with TRBJ2-3; D might be TRBD2 (6 bases). The CDR3 sequence is 14 residues long. The germline V gene has CDR1 GTSNPN and CDR2 SVGIG (reference sequence). With 4 bases removed from V and 3 bases from J, the gap between germline ends came to 14 bases.

This clonotype has more than one count but fewer than ten. This rearrangement joins TRBV20-1 to TRBJ2-7; 7 bases agree with TRBD2. The CDR3 runs 16 residues. The trim removed 1 base at V and 5 bases at J, leaving 14 bases unmatched. Germline V gene data show CDR1 as DFQATT and CDR2 as SNEGSKA (reference sequence). The CDR3 spells CSARGARLGRENEQYF. CDR3 bases: TGCAGTGCTAGAGGTGCCCGTCTAGGGCGGGAGAACGAGCAGTACTTC.

This chain links TRBV18 with TRBJ2-5; D call uncertain. V was cut by 6 bases and J by 12 bases, with 20 bases left in between. Germline lookup yields CDR1 KGHSH and CDR2 LQKENI. The CDR3 extends over 13 amino acids. The CDR3 DNA reads TGTGCCAGCTCTGACTCGCATCTTGCGTTGGAGTACTTC. Its protein is CASSDSHLALEYF.

The gene calls are TRBV7-6 and TRBJ2-1; TRBD1 is a possible D gene (7 bases). The CDR3 length is 16 residues. Trimming took off 5 bases at V and 2 bases at J, with 16 bases between the two ends. Looked up from germline, CDR1 is SGHVS and CDR2 is FNYEAQ. CDR3 DNA sequence: TGTGCCAGCAGCGTAGGAGGGGGCTTCCCCTACAATGAGCAGTTCTTC. Translating gives CASSVGGGFPYNEQFF.

Only a few counts were recorded for this clonotype. J is TRBJ2-7 and V is TRBV7-9; the D gene is possibly TRBD1 (7 bases). The CDR3 contains 13 residues. V shed 8 bases and J shed 1 base, with 12 bases lying between them. CDR1 and CDR2 (germline): SEHNR, FQNEAQ (reference sequence). Here the CDR3 reads CASCRGVSYEQYF. The CDR3 DNA reads TGTGCCAGCTGCAGGGGGGTTTCCTACGAGCAGTACTTC.

The chain joins TRBV24-1 to TRBJ2-1, with 8 bases that match TRBD2. The V segment lost 3 bases and the J segment 5 bases; nucleotides outside the gene matches: 11. The germline CDR1 and CDR2 sequences are KGHDR and SFDVKD. The CDR3 has 17 amino acids. The DNA of the CDR3 is TGTGCCACCAGTGATAGATACGGGGGGGGAAGCGACAATGAGCAGTTCTTC. This gives the protein CATSDRYGGGSDNEQFF.

In this sample, this clonotype turned up many times. This rearrangement joins TRBV11-2 to TRBJ2-1; 16 positions match TRBD2. The CDR3 totals 17 residues. CDR1 and CDR2 from the germline V gene are SGHAT and FQNNGV. V trimming: 5 bases; J trimming: 9 bases; junction bases outside the gene matches: 10. As DNA, the CDR3 is TGTGCCAGCAGCGCCCAGGGACTAGCGGGAGGGGGTGGTGAGCAGTTCTTC. Residues: CASSAQGLAGGGGEQFF.

This clonotype showed up many times. The V and J genes are TRBV7-8 and TRBJ2-6, with 10 nucleotides matching TRBD1. CDR3 length: 17 amino acids. CDR1 SGHVS and CDR2 FQNEAQ come from the germline V gene. The ends lost 5 bases at V and 3 bases at J; junction bases unmatched: 7. CDR3 amino acids: CASSARDRGRGANVLTF. Here the CDR3 DNA reads TGTGCCAGCAGCGCCCGGGACAGGGGTCGTGGGGCCAACGTCCTGACTTTC.

This clonotype was seen a handful of times. The rearrangement joins TRBV7-2 to TRBJ2-7, with unresolved D. V was cut by 5 bases and J by 6 bases, with 14 bases left in between. Germline CDR1 and CDR2: SGHTA and FQGNSA. The CDR3 sequence is 13 residues long. CDR3 DNA: TGTGCCAGCAGCCCGGGTCGATCGGCCGAGCAGTACTTC. It encodes CASSPGRSAEQYF.

This clonotype was found many times. The chain links TRBV7-9 to TRBJ2-5; TRBD2 aligns across 8 bases. Trimming took 5 bases from V and 4 from J; bases not matched to a gene: 12. Germline-derived CDR1 and CDR2 are SEHNR and FQNEAQ (reference sequence). The CDR3 loop spans 16 amino acids. The CDR3 spells CASSAPSGGLRETQYF. The CDR3 DNA reads TGTGCCAGCAGCGCCCCTTCGGGGGGGTTGAGAGAGACCCAGTACTTC.

This clonotype occurred a few times. This chain connects TRBV24-1 to TRBJ2-1; D gene ambiguous. With 6 bases removed from V and 0 bases from J, the gap between germline ends came to 8 bases. Germline CDR1 reads KGHDR; CDR2 reads SFDVKD. The CDR3 is made up of 14 amino acids. CDR3: CATSPSSSYNEQFF. The CDR3, as DNA: TGTGCCACCAGTCCCAGCAGCTCCTACAATGAGCAGTTCTTC.

The chain employs TRBV28 and TRBJ1-6, with D unresolved. Germline CDR1 reads MDHEN; CDR2 reads SYDVKM. The CDR3 has 14 residues. With 5 bases removed from V and 12 bases from J, the gap between germline ends came to 17 bases. CDR3 sequence (DNA): TGTGCCAGCAGTCTTATGGAAGGACCGGGACCCCTCCACTTT. Translation gives CASSLMEGPGPLHF.

This clonotype appeared many times. This chain connects TRBV20-1 to TRBJ2-1, with 11 positions matching TRBD2. CDR1 and CDR2 from the germline V gene are DFQATT and SNEGSKA (reference sequence). Trimming took 6 bases from V and 9 from J; bases not matched to a gene: 10. The CDR3 loop spans 14 amino acids. The CDR3 is CSAVLAGVSGEQFF. The CDR3, as DNA: TGCAGTGCGGTACTAGCGGGAGTTTCGGGTGAGCAGTTCTTC.

This clonotype was detected only a few times. The J gene is TRBJ1-4, the V gene TRBV29-1; D gene ambiguous. The CDR3 length is 14 residues. Germline V gene lookup returns CDR1 SQVTM and CDR2 ANQGSEA. V was pared by 1 base and J by 7 bases, with 13 bases between. CDR3 nucleotide sequence: TGCAGCGTTGAAGCCGGGAGTCCTTTTGAAAAACTGTTTTTT. The encoded protein is CSVEAGSPFEKLFF.

In this sample, this clonotype turned up many times. The chain couples TRBV30 to TRBJ1-5, with unresolved D. In germline, CDR1 is GTSNPN, CDR2 SVGIG (reference sequence). CDR3 length: 14 amino acids. The V end was cut by 0 bases, the J end by 3 bases, with 9 bases between. CDR3 nucleotide sequence: TGTGCCTGGAGTGTTGGCAGAACCAATCAGCCCCAGCATTTT. The encoded protein is CAWSVGRTNQPQHF.